This TCR beta chain stems from a study of tumor-infiltrating lymphocytes in primary liver carcinoma. On the study more broadly: The patients included men and women who were aged 30 to 69 years. Samples gave roughly 3.5 to 7.5 million productive TCRbeta reads, similar across tissue types.

Study-wide points: Tumor-blood pairs (like tumor-adjacent pairs) overlapped less than tumor region pairs did. The use of bulk unsorted samples meant that CD4+ and CD8+ repertoires were not compared.

TCR beta cDNA was made from 450 to 500 ng total RNA with a constant-region primer. Each TCR beta library was derived from three nested multiplex PCR rounds that employed slightly modified ARM-PCR. It was with TRBV1-TRBV30 forward primers and a C-beta reverse primer that the first two PCR rounds were run, at roughly 10 cycles each. MiXCR was run by TCRdb on the multiplex PCR reads, yielding one entry per CDR3 protein. The sample records about 330,000 distinct CDR3 sequences, around 60% being singletons. For blood RNA, unsorted whole blood served as the source, and germline DNA was extracted too. Unmatched junction bases numbered 15, after V lost 4 bases and J lost 1 base. This CDR3 spans 19 amino acids. About this clonotype itself: What it recognizes is unknown.

The material sequenced was peripheral blood. This clonotype originated in a man aged 40-49 years with primary liver carcinoma and hepatitis B virus infection. V is TRBV5-3 and J is TRBJ2-4; 9 nucleotides line up with TRBD1. TRBV5-3 is flagged as an ORF with uncertain function. CDR3 sequence (DNA): TGTGCCAGAAGCCCGGAGACAGGGGGTTCGTTAGAGGCCAAAAACATTCAGTACTTC. Translation: CARSPETGGSLEAKNIQYF.